The present T cell receptor beta chain was sequenced within a study of OX40 agonist ivuxolimab in advanced cancers. Whole-study context: Clinicians treated patients with ivuxolimab, an agonistic anti-OX40 (CD134) antibody. Dose-escalation patients had hepatocellular carcinoma, melanoma, renal cell or head and neck cancer. Regarding the study as a whole: The CD4+ and CD8+ T cells in the blood had expanded clonally by week 6 at 0.1 to 3.0 mg/kg. In a subset of nonresponders, normalized T-cell clonal expansion was also low.

Of note for this clone: The antigen is undetermined.

Some clones are missing from TCRdb's copy, which holds only in-frame ones; the method was immunoSEQ multiplex PCR. The profile shows roughly 70,000 clones, around 83% of them singletons. The V and J ends lost 0 bases and 2 bases respectively, with 11 bases between them. The CDR3 totals 15 residues. CDR1 is SGDLS, CDR2 YYNGEE, per germline. The V call is TRBV9, the J call TRBJ1-1; D unresolved. This specimen was CD4+ or CD8+ T cells sorted from blood, taken in a trial of the OX40 agonist ivuxolimab. This receptor was identified in an adult with an advanced solid tumor such as melanoma, head and neck, liver or kidney cancer. Here the CDR3 reads CASSVESALNTEAFF. CDR3 DNA sequence: TGTGCCAGCAGCGTAGAGTCAGCCCTTAACACTGAAGCTTTCTTT.